The T cell receptor (beta chain) described here comes from a study of Ad26.COV2.S vaccination and SARS-CoV-2 variants. Study context: Dosing was one shot or two shots 56 days apart. Findings of the study overall: Vaccinated and placebo-treated recipients had similar non-spike TCR breadth.

Produced via immunoSEQ multiplex PCR; TCRdb's table is partial and in-frame only. The sample lists some 300,000 clones, 70% to 90% seen once, with less than 2% in the top ten. Described treatment: 15 to 20 received Ad26.COV2.S at low or high dose, single or two shots; roughly five received placebo; per-sample allocation not given. Sample collection was performed on day 63 after the first vaccine or placebo injection. Adults aged 18-55 years in Boston included the donor. It was Wuhan-strain SARS-CoV-2 spike that the Ad26 vaccine vector expressed. In the case of this clone: Its antigen is as yet unknown.

This CDR3 region has 13 residues. CDR1 and CDR2 (germline): MNHEY, SVGEGT. Trimming removed 6 bases at V and 6 bases at J, with 14 bases between. The origin of this receptor is a person between 18 and 65 years old who received the Ad26.COV2.S COVID-19 vaccine or a placebo. This sample comprised peripheral blood, obtained in a trial of Ad26.COV2.S vaccine versus placebo. The rearrangement uses TRBV6-2 or TRBV6-3 and TRBJ1-1; D is uncertain. The CDR3, as DNA: TGTGCCAGCAGCGACATCGACAAGTCTGAAGCTTTCTTT. Its protein product is CASSDIDKSEAFF.